Reported below is one T cell receptor beta chain. Its cognate antigen is unknown. The entry originates in a study of Ad26.COV2.S vaccination and SARS-CoV-2 variants. Study at large: Intramuscularly, Ad26.COV2.S was given either once or twice, 56 days apart.

Deletions cut 4 bases from V and 4 bases from J, with 10 bases between. Germline V gene lookup returns CDR1 MDHEN and CDR2 SYDVKM. The CDR3 contains 13 residues. Findings and caveats of the study: Among vaccine recipients, spike-specific TCR breadth exceeded that of placebo recipients. Post-vaccination spike-specific CD8+ and CD4+ T cell responses reportedly had substantial breadth.

Measured with immunoSEQ multiplex PCR; TCRdb has only the in-frame clones, and not every one. Of about 440,000 clones in the sample, around 88% were seen once. The treatment: 15 to 20 received Ad26.COV2.S at low or high dose, single or two shots; several received placebo; per-sample allocation not given. Following the first vaccine or placebo injection, samples were taken on day 63. The chain is built from TRBV28 and TRBJ1-2; tentatively, D is TRBD1 (5 bases). The source was peripheral blood, collected in a trial of Ad26.COV2.S vaccine versus placebo. The receptor's source is a person aged 18-60 years who received the Ad26.COV2.S COVID-19 vaccine or a placebo. The CDR3 sequence: CASSSGGLYGYTF. CDR3 in DNA: TGTGCCAGCAGTTCCGGGGGACTCTATGGCTACACCTTC.